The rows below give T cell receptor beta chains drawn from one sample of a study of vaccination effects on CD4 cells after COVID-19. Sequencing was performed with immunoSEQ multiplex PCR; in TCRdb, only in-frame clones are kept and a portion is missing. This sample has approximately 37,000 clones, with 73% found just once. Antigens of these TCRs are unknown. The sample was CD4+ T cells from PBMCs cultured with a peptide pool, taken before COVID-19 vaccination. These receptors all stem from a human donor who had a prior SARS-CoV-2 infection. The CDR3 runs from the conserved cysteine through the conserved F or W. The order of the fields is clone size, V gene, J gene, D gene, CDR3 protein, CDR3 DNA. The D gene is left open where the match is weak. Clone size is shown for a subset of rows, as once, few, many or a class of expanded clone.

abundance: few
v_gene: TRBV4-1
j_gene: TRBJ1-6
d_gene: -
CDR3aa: CASSPGQNFPNSPLHF
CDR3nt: TGCGCCAGCAGCCCAGGACAGAATTTTCCTAATTCACCCCTCCACTTT

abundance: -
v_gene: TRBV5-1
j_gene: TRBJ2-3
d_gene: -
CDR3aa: CASSLASADTQYF
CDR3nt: TGCGCCAGCAGCTTGGCAAGCGCCGATACGCAGTATTTT

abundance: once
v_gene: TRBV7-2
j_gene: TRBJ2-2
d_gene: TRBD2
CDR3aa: CASSLRGAGVNTGELFF
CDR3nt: TGTGCCAGCAGCTTAAGAGGAGCGGGGGTGAACACCGGGGAGCTGTTTTTT

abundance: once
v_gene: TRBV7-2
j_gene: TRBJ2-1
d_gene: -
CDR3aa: CASSLTRAYEQFF
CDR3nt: TGTGCCAGCAGCTTAACCAGGGCTTATGAGCAGTTCTTC

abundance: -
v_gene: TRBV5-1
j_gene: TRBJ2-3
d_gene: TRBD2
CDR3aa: CASSLGASGGTDTQYF
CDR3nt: TGCGCCAGCAGCTTGGGGGCTAGCGGGGGAACAGATACGCAGTATTTT

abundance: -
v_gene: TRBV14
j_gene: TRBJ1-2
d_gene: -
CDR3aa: CASSRNYREGYTF
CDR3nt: TGTGCCAGCAGCCGAAATTACAGGGAGGGCTACACCTTC

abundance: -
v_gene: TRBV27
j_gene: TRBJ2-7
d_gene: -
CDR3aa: CASRPSSLSYEQYF
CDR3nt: TGTGCCAGCCGACCTTCCTCATTGTCCTACGAGCAGTACTTC

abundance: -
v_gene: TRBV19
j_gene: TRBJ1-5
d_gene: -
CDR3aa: CASSTAPGPQHF
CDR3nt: TGTGCCAGTAGTACCGCCCCAGGGCCCCAGCATTTT

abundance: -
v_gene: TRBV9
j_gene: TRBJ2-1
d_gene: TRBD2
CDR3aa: CASSVSGSGGNEQFF
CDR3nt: TGTGCCAGCAGCGTTAGCGGGAGCGGGGGTAATGAGCAGTTCTTC

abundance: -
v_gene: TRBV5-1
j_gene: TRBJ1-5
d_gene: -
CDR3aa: CASSLGTGGNQPQHF
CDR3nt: TGCGCCAGCAGCTTGGGGACGGGGGGCAATCAGCCCCAGCATTTT

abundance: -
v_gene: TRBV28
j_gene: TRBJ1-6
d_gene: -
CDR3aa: CASSLSVLSSPLHF
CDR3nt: TGTGCCAGCAGTTTATCGGTTTTGAGTTCACCCCTCCACTTT

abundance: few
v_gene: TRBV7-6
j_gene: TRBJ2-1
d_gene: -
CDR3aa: CASEGNSRNEQFF
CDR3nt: TGTGCCAGCGAGGGGAATAGTCGGAATGAGCAGTTCTTC

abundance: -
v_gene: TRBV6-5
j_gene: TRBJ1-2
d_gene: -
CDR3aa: CASSPGADYGYTF
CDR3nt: TGTGCCAGCAGCCCGGGGGCAGACTATGGCTACACCTTC

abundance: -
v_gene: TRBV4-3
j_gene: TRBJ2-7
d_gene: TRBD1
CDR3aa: CASSQGGAGQGLYEQYF
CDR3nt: TGCGCCAGCAGCCAGGGAGGGGCGGGACAGGGGCTATACGAGCAGTACTTC

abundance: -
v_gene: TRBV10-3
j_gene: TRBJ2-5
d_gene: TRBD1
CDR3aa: CAISETGAYQETQYF
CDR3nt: TGTGCCATCAGTGAAACAGGGGCCTACCAAGAGACCCAGTACTTC

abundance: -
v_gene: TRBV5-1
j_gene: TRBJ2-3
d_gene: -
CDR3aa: CASSLNPASTDTQYF
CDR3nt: TGCGCCAGCAGCTTGAACCCTGCTAGCACAGATACGCAGTATTTT

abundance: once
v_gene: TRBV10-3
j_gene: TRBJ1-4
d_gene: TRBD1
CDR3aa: CAISPRFGTGAEKLFF
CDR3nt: TGTGCCATCAGTCCCCGGTTCGGGACAGGGGCCGAAAAACTGTTTTTT

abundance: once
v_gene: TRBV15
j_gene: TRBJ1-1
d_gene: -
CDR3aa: CATSSPVQGDTEAFF
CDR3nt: TGTGCCACCAGCAGTCCCGTCCAAGGGGACACTGAAGCTTTCTTT

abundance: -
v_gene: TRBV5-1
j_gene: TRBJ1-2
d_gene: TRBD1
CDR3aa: CASRPGTGGDGYTF
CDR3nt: TGCGCCAGCAGACCTGGGACAGGGGGTGATGGCTACACCTTC

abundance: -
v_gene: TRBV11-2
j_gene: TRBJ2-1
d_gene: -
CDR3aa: CASSFSTSANEQFF
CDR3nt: TGTGCCAGCTCCTTCTCAACTAGTGCCAATGAGCAGTTCTTC

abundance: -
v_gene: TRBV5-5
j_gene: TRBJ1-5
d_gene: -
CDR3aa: CASSPEPTGVSNQPQHF
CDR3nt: TGTGCCAGCAGCCCAGAGCCCACAGGTGTTAGCAATCAGCCCCAGCATTTT

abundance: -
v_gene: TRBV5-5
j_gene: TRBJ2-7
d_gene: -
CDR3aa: CASSLNASPGLTYEQYF
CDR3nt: TGTGCCAGCAGCTTAAATGCGTCTCCAGGACTCACCTACGAGCAGTACTTC

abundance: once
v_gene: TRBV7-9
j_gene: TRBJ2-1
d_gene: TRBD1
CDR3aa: CASSSVSGGNEQFF
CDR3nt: TGTGCCAGCAGCTCGGTTTCAGGGGGAAATGAGCAGTTCTTC

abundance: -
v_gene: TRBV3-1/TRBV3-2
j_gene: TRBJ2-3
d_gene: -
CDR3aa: CASSHTDTQYF
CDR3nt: TGTGCCAGCAGCCACACAGATACGCAGTATTTT

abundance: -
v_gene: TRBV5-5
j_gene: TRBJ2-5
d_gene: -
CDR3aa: CASSFLGSETQYF
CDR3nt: TGTGCCAGCAGCTTTTTGGGATCCGAGACCCAGTACTTC

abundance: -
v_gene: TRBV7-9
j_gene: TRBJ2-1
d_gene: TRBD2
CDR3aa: CASSLGREWHNEQFF
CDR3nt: TGTGCCAGCAGCTTAGGGCGGGAGTGGCACAATGAGCAGTTCTTC